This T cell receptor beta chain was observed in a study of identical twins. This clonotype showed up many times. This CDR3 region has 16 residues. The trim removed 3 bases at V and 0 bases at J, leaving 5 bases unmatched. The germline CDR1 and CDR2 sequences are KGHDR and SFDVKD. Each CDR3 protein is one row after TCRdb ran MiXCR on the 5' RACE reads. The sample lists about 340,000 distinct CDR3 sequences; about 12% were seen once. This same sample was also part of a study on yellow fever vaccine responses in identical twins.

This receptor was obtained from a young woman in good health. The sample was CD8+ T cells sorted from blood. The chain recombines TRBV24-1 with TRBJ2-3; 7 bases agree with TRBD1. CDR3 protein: CATSDGRQGSTDTQYF. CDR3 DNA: TGTGCCACCAGTGATGGACGACAGGGAAGCACAGATACGCAGTATTTT.